The 2 T cell receptor beta chains in this list originate from one sample, sequenced in a study of CD8+ T cells in alopecia areata. It was cDNA, reverse transcribed from extracted RNA, that served as the sequencing template. TCRdb's copy holds only in-frame clones and misses some; the assay was immunoSEQ multiplex PCR. The sample yields roughly 100,000 clones, under 90% seen once. Treatment reported: oral pan-JAK inhibitor, 5-10 mg twice daily. The sequencing here drew on CD8+ T cells sorted from blood, taken between weeks 30 and 35, from a patient treated with tofacitinib. The source is a human donor with alopecia areata.

This chain connects TRBV19 to TRBJ2-7, with TRBD2 identical over 14 bases. This CDR3 contains 14 residues. Germline V gives CDR1 LNHDA, CDR2 SQIVND (reference sequence). The V gene end was trimmed by 7 bases and the J gene end by 3 bases; junction bases not matched to a gene: 2. This CDR3 is CASTGLAGGYEQYF. In nucleotides, the CDR3 is TGTGCCAGTACCGGACTAGCGGGAGGCTACGAGCAGTACTTC.

This clone was counted once. The J gene is TRBJ2-1, the V gene TRBV7-6, with 10 bases fitting TRBD2. Looked up from germline, CDR1 is SGHVS and CDR2 is FNYEAQ. With 5 bases clipped from V and 9 bases from J, the junction kept 4 bases outside the gene matches. The CDR3 has 13 residues. The CDR3 coding sequence is TGTGCCAGCAGCCAACTAGCGGGGAGTGAGCAGTTCTTC. This encodes CASSQLAGSEQFF.